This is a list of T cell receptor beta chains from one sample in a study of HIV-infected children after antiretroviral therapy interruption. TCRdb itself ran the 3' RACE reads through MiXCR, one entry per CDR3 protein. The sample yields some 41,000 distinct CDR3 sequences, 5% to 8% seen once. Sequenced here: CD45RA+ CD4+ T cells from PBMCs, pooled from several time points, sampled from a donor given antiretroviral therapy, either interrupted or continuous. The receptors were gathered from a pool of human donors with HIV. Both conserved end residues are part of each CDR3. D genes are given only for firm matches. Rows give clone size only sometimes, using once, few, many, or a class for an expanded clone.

cdr3_nt: TGTGCCAGCTCACCACAGTCCTACGAGCAGTACTTC
cdr3_aa: CASSPQSYEQYF
d_call: .
clone_size: many
cdr3_length: 12
j_call: TRBJ2-7
v_call: TRBV18

cdr3_nt: TGCGCCAGCAGCAGAAAAGGGGGCGTAGGTGCAGATACGCAGTATTTT
cdr3_aa: CASSRKGGVGADTQYF
d_call: TRBD1
clone_size: many
cdr3_length: 16
j_call: TRBJ2-3
v_call: TRBV5-1

cdr3_nt: TGTGCCAGCAGCTTAGGGCAGGTAGGCCACGAGCAGTACTTC
cdr3_aa: CASSLGQVGHEQYF
d_call: .
clone_size: many
cdr3_length: 14
j_call: TRBJ2-7
v_call: TRBV7-2

cdr3_nt: TGTGCCAGCAGTATGAGGGGTGACACAGAAGTCTTCTTT
cdr3_aa: CASSMRGDTEVFF
d_call: .
clone_size: many
cdr3_length: 13
j_call: TRBJ1-1
v_call: TRBV19

cdr3_nt: TGTGCCAGCAGCTTAAGGGGACAGGACTTCCGGACTGACTTC
cdr3_aa: CASSLRGQDFRTDF
d_call: TRBD1
clone_size: few
cdr3_length: 14
j_call: TRBJ2-7
v_call: TRBV7-3

cdr3_nt: TGTGCCAGCAGTTACTCAGGACTAGCGGGGTCTCGCAGCTACGAGCAGTACTTC
cdr3_aa: CASSYSGLAGSRSYEQYF
d_call: TRBD2
clone_size: many
cdr3_length: 18
j_call: TRBJ2-7
v_call: TRBV6-5

cdr3_nt: TGCAGTGCTAGGAGGCCCCCCATAGGAGGGCTCCTAAATCAGCCCCAGCATTTT
cdr3_aa: CSARRPPIGGLLNQPQHF
d_call: .
clone_size: once
cdr3_length: 18
j_call: TRBJ1-5
v_call: TRBV20-1

cdr3_nt: TGTGCCAGCAGTTTCTCAGGGCTAAGCACAGATACGCAGTATTTT
cdr3_aa: CASSFSGLSTDTQYF
d_call: .
clone_size: few
cdr3_length: 15
j_call: TRBJ2-3
v_call: TRBV12-3/TRBV12-4

cdr3_nt: TGTGCCAGCAGCTTAGACTCTAGGACGGAGACCCAGTACTTC
cdr3_aa: CASSLDSRTETQYF
d_call: .
clone_size: .
cdr3_length: 14
j_call: TRBJ2-5
v_call: TRBV11-2

cdr3_nt: TGTGCCAGCAGCTTAAGCCTAGCGGGAAACACAGATACGCAGTATTTT
cdr3_aa: CASSLSLAGNTDTQYF
d_call: TRBD2
clone_size: many
cdr3_length: 16
j_call: TRBJ2-3
v_call: TRBV11-2

cdr3_nt: TGCAGTGCCACCGGGACGGATTACTACGAGCAGTACTTC
cdr3_aa: CSATGTDYYEQYF
d_call: .
clone_size: few
cdr3_length: 13
j_call: TRBJ2-7
v_call: TRBV20-1

cdr3_nt: TGTGCCAGCAGTTACAAGGGGTCCTCCTATGGGCAGTACTTC
cdr3_aa: CASSYKGSSYGQYF
d_call: .
clone_size: .
cdr3_length: 14
j_call: TRBJ2-7
v_call: TRBV6-5

cdr3_nt: TGTGCCACCAGTGATTTGATAGCGGGGGCGTACAATGAGCAGTTCTTC
cdr3_aa: CATSDLIAGAYNEQFF
d_call: TRBD2
clone_size: many
cdr3_length: 16
j_call: TRBJ2-1
v_call: TRBV24-1

cdr3_nt: TGTGCCAGCAGTTCACCAATGGGGGAGCTGGGTTTACAGCCCCAGCATTTT
cdr3_aa: CASSSPMGELGLQPQHF
d_call: .
clone_size: .
cdr3_length: 17
j_call: TRBJ1-5
v_call: TRBV28

cdr3_nt: TGCAGTGCTAGAGATCCAGCGGGAGGTTCCTACGAGCAGTACTTC
cdr3_aa: CSARDPAGGSYEQYF
d_call: TRBD2
clone_size: many
cdr3_length: 15
j_call: TRBJ2-7
v_call: TRBV20-1

cdr3_nt: TGTGCCAGTCGCAGAGCGCGACAGGGAGAAAAGGGAAAGTCCAACGTCCTGACTTTC
cdr3_aa: CASRRARQGEKGKSNVLTF
d_call: TRBD1
clone_size: many
cdr3_length: 19
j_call: TRBJ2-6
v_call: TRBV19

cdr3_nt: TGTGCCACCAGTGACCCGACCGCAGGAAAAGGCGGCTACACCTTC
cdr3_aa: CATSDPTAGKGGYTF
d_call: .
clone_size: few
cdr3_length: 15
j_call: TRBJ1-2
v_call: TRBV24-1

cdr3_nt: TGTGCCATCAGCGACAGGGACTATGGCTACACCTTC
cdr3_aa: CAISDRDYGYTF
d_call: TRBD1
clone_size: .
cdr3_length: 12
j_call: TRBJ1-2
v_call: TRBV10-3

cdr3_nt: TGTGCCAGCAGCTTAGAATGGGAGTCGGGCCGTAGACAGAATCAGCCCCAGCATTTT
cdr3_aa: CASSLEWESGRRQNQPQHF
d_call: .
clone_size: few
cdr3_length: 19
j_call: TRBJ1-5
v_call: TRBV11-3

cdr3_nt: TGCGCCAGCAGCCAAGATCGGGGGCGACCCTACGAGCAGTACTTC
cdr3_aa: CASSQDRGRPYEQYF
d_call: .
clone_size: many
cdr3_length: 15
j_call: TRBJ2-7
v_call: TRBV4-1

cdr3_nt: TGTGCCAGCAGTTTACTCGGGGGAAGCTACAATGAGCAGTTCTTC
cdr3_aa: CASSLLGGSYNEQFF
d_call: .
clone_size: few
cdr3_length: 15
j_call: TRBJ2-1
v_call: TRBV28

cdr3_nt: TGTGCCAGCAGCCCGGGACGAGGAGCCAATGAGCAGTTCTTC
cdr3_aa: CASSPGRGANEQFF
d_call: .
clone_size: many
cdr3_length: 14
j_call: TRBJ2-1
v_call: TRBV11-3

cdr3_nt: TGTGCCAGCAGGACTACTAGCACAGATACGCAGTATTTT
cdr3_aa: CASRTTSTDTQYF
d_call: .
clone_size: few
cdr3_length: 13
j_call: TRBJ2-3
v_call: TRBV7-2

cdr3_nt: TGTGCCAGCAGTTCCCGGACAGGGAACTACGAGCAGTACTTC
cdr3_aa: CASSSRTGNYEQYF
d_call: TRBD1
clone_size: many
cdr3_length: 14
j_call: TRBJ2-7
v_call: TRBV27

cdr3_nt: TGTGCCAGCAGCCCCCGGGACCAGGTGTTAGATGAGCAGTTCTTC
cdr3_aa: CASSPRDQVLDEQFF
d_call: .
clone_size: .
cdr3_length: 15
j_call: TRBJ2-1
v_call: TRBV7-8

cdr3_nt: TGCAGTGCTAGATTCAGCGGGTACATCATCGACGAGCAGTACTTC
cdr3_aa: CSARFSGYIIDEQYF
d_call: .
clone_size: many
cdr3_length: 15
j_call: TRBJ2-7
v_call: TRBV20-1

cdr3_nt: TGCGCCAGCAGCGTTGGACAGGTTAATTACGAGCAGTACTTC
cdr3_aa: CASSVGQVNYEQYF
d_call: TRBD1
clone_size: .
cdr3_length: 14
j_call: TRBJ2-7
v_call: TRBV5-1

cdr3_nt: TGTGCCAGCAGCGTTGGACTAGCGGGAGGAGCATACTACGAGCAGTACTTC
cdr3_aa: CASSVGLAGGAYYEQYF
d_call: TRBD2
clone_size: many
cdr3_length: 17
j_call: TRBJ2-7
v_call: TRBV5-6

cdr3_nt: TGCAGCGCATTCCGGGACAGGGATGGAGGAGCTTTCTTT
cdr3_aa: CSAFRDRDGGAFF
d_call: TRBD1
clone_size: many
cdr3_length: 13
j_call: TRBJ1-1
v_call: TRBV29-1

cdr3_nt: TGTGCCATCGGACTAGCGGGTGCCAAAAACATTCAGTACTTC
cdr3_aa: CAIGLAGAKNIQYF
d_call: TRBD2
clone_size: many
cdr3_length: 14
j_call: TRBJ2-4
v_call: TRBV6-2/TRBV6-3

cdr3_nt: TGTGCCAGCAGTCGAGATACCTACGAGCAGTACTTC
cdr3_aa: CASSRDTYEQYF
d_call: .
clone_size: few
cdr3_length: 12
j_call: TRBJ2-7
v_call: TRBV27

cdr3_nt: TGTGCCAGCAGTCCTCCCACCTTGTACTTT
cdr3_aa: CASSPPTLYF
d_call: .
clone_size: many
cdr3_length: 10
j_call: TRBJ2-3
v_call: TRBV19

cdr3_nt: TGTGCCAGCGAGCGGGAGGTAGCCTACAATGAGCAGTTCTTC
cdr3_aa: CASEREVAYNEQFF
d_call: TRBD2
clone_size: many
cdr3_length: 14
j_call: TRBJ2-1
v_call: TRBV2

cdr3_nt: TGTGCCAGCACCAACTCTGCGGGGGTTCCTAATTCACCCCTCCACTTT
cdr3_aa: CASTNSAGVPNSPLHF
d_call: .
clone_size: many
cdr3_length: 16
j_call: TRBJ1-6
v_call: TRBV7-9

cdr3_nt: TGCAGTGCTAGAATTCAGGGGGTGCCGGGGTACTTC
cdr3_aa: CSARIQGVPGYF
d_call: TRBD1
clone_size: many
cdr3_length: 12
j_call: TRBJ2-7
v_call: TRBV20-1

cdr3_nt: TGCAGTGCGACCCGGGACAGGGGGTATGAGACCCAGTACTTC
cdr3_aa: CSATRDRGYETQYF
d_call: TRBD1
clone_size: few
cdr3_length: 14
j_call: TRBJ2-5
v_call: TRBV20-1

cdr3_nt: TGTGCCAGCAGCGTAGGAAATCAGCCCCAGCATTTT
cdr3_aa: CASSVGNQPQHF
d_call: .
clone_size: .
cdr3_length: 12
j_call: TRBJ1-5
v_call: TRBV9

cdr3_nt: TGTGCCAGCAGCCCAGACAGGGGCGGAGTGAACACTGAAGCTTTCTTT
cdr3_aa: CASSPDRGGVNTEAFF
d_call: TRBD1
clone_size: few
cdr3_length: 16
j_call: TRBJ1-1
v_call: TRBV14

cdr3_nt: TGCAGCGTTGGCAGGGCCCCCCAGGACTACGAGCAGTACTTC
cdr3_aa: CSVGRAPQDYEQYF
d_call: .
clone_size: many
cdr3_length: 14
j_call: TRBJ2-7
v_call: TRBV29-1

cdr3_nt: TGTGCCAGCAGTTCCGGGTCCTACGAGCAGTACTTC
cdr3_aa: CASSSGSYEQYF
d_call: .
clone_size: many
cdr3_length: 12
j_call: TRBJ2-7
v_call: TRBV28

cdr3_nt: TGTGCCAGTACCAGGACAGGGGATAATCAGCCCCAGCATTTT
cdr3_aa: CASTRTGDNQPQHF
d_call: TRBD1
clone_size: .
cdr3_length: 14
j_call: TRBJ1-5
v_call: TRBV19

cdr3_nt: TGTGCCAGCAGCGAGGGGGCGCACCTTGGCTACACCTTC
cdr3_aa: CASSEGAHLGYTF
d_call: TRBD1
clone_size: few
cdr3_length: 13
j_call: TRBJ1-2
v_call: TRBV28

cdr3_nt: TGCGCCAGCAGTCAATCGGGCAGGGGCCTCCATTCACCCCTCCACTTT
cdr3_aa: CASSQSGRGLHSPLHF
d_call: .
clone_size: many
cdr3_length: 16
j_call: TRBJ1-6
v_call: TRBV23-1

cdr3_nt: TGTGCCACCGGACCGGGCCTCTGGGGGAATGAGCAGTTCTTC
cdr3_aa: CATGPGLWGNEQFF
d_call: .
clone_size: many
cdr3_length: 14
j_call: TRBJ2-1
v_call: TRBV24-1

cdr3_nt: TGCAGCGTTGAGGGGGGGGGCAACACTGAAGCTTTCTTT
cdr3_aa: CSVEGGGNTEAFF
d_call: .
clone_size: many
cdr3_length: 13
j_call: TRBJ1-1
v_call: TRBV29-1

cdr3_nt: TGCAGTGCCGGGACGGCCTACAATGAGCAGTTCTTC
cdr3_aa: CSAGTAYNEQFF
d_call: .
clone_size: many
cdr3_length: 12
j_call: TRBJ2-1
v_call: TRBV20-1

cdr3_nt: TGCAGTGCTCCCCGGGCTAGCACAGATACGCAGTATTTT
cdr3_aa: CSAPRASTDTQYF
d_call: .
clone_size: few
cdr3_length: 13
j_call: TRBJ2-3
v_call: TRBV20-1

cdr3_nt: TGTGCCAGCCATGATAATTCACCCCTCCACTTT
cdr3_aa: CASHDNSPLHF
d_call: .
clone_size: many
cdr3_length: 11
j_call: TRBJ1-6
v_call: TRBV28

cdr3_nt: TGTGCCAGCAGCGGGGAATGGACAGGGACCAGCTACACCTTC
cdr3_aa: CASSGEWTGTSYTF
d_call: TRBD1
clone_size: many
cdr3_length: 14
j_call: TRBJ1-2
v_call: TRBV11-2

cdr3_nt: TGCAGCGCGGCTAGCGGGGGGAGCACAGATACGCAGTATTTT
cdr3_aa: CSAASGGSTDTQYF
d_call: TRBD2
clone_size: .
cdr3_length: 14
j_call: TRBJ2-3
v_call: TRBV29-1

cdr3_nt: TGTGCCAGCAGCCCAAAAACAGGGGTCAATCAGCCCCAGCATTTT
cdr3_aa: CASSPKTGVNQPQHF
d_call: TRBD1
clone_size: many
cdr3_length: 15
j_call: TRBJ1-5
v_call: TRBV7-8

cdr3_nt: TGTGCCAGCAGTCGACAGGGACGTACTGAAGCTTTCTTT
cdr3_aa: CASSRQGRTEAFF
d_call: TRBD1
clone_size: .
cdr3_length: 13
j_call: TRBJ1-1
v_call: TRBV2

cdr3_nt: TGTGCCAGCAGTTTAGGAGGCGGGCTAGCGGGATGGGGTGAGCAGTTCTTC
cdr3_aa: CASSLGGGLAGWGEQFF
d_call: TRBD2
clone_size: many
cdr3_length: 17
j_call: TRBJ2-1
v_call: TRBV12-3/TRBV12-4

cdr3_nt: TGCGCCAGCAGCCAACAGAGTGCTGGGCAGGAAAAACTGTTTTTT
cdr3_aa: CASSQQSAGQEKLFF
d_call: .
clone_size: few
cdr3_length: 15
j_call: TRBJ1-4
v_call: TRBV4-3

cdr3_nt: TGTGCCAGCAGCCCCGGGACAGCGACTTTCTTT
cdr3_aa: CASSPGTATFF
d_call: TRBD1
clone_size: many
cdr3_length: 11
j_call: TRBJ1-1
v_call: TRBV12-3/TRBV12-4

cdr3_nt: TGTGCCAGCAGCTCTCAGGGGGCTTTACGCGAGCAGTACTTC
cdr3_aa: CASSSQGALREQYF
d_call: TRBD1
clone_size: many
cdr3_length: 14
j_call: TRBJ2-7
v_call: TRBV11-2

cdr3_nt: TGTGCCAGCAGCCACGAAGTGAACACTGAAGCTTTCTTT
cdr3_aa: CASSHEVNTEAFF
d_call: .
clone_size: many
cdr3_length: 13
j_call: TRBJ1-1
v_call: TRBV14

cdr3_nt: TGTGCCAGCAGTGGAGGTCGCACAGATACGCAGTATTTT
cdr3_aa: CASSGGRTDTQYF
d_call: .
clone_size: many
cdr3_length: 13
j_call: TRBJ2-3
v_call: TRBV13

cdr3_nt: TGTGCCACCAGTGATTTCCCCAACGCCTACGAGCAGTACTTC
cdr3_aa: CATSDFPNAYEQYF
d_call: .
clone_size: many
cdr3_length: 14
j_call: TRBJ2-7
v_call: TRBV24-1

cdr3_nt: TGTGCCAGCAGCGAGAGACAGGGGGTTTCTGGAAACACCATATATTTT
cdr3_aa: CASSERQGVSGNTIYF
d_call: TRBD1
clone_size: many
cdr3_length: 16
j_call: TRBJ1-3
v_call: TRBV7-6